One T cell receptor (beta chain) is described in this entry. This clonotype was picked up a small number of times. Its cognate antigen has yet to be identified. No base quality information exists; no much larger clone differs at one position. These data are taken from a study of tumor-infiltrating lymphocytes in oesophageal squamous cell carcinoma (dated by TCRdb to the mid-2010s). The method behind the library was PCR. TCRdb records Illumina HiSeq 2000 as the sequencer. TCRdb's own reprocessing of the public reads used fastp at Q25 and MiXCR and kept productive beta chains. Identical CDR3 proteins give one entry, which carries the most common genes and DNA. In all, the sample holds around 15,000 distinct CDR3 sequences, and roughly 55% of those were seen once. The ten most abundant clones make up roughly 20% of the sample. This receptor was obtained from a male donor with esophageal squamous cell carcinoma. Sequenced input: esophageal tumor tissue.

The DNA reads as follows: TGTGCCAGCAGCCCCCCCGTCACTCGCCTGTACAATGAGCAGTACTTC. Translated, this is CASSPPVTRLYNEQYF. Here the chain combines TRBV7-2 and TRBJ2-1, with an unclear D gene assignment. The J call is uncertain, as TRBJ2-7 better fits the DNA end. From its cysteine to its phenylalanine, the CDR3 spans 16 amino acids. Of the read, only the CDR3 DNA is kept; its 48 bases are in frame from base 1. According to the germline V gene, CDR1 reads SGHTA and CDR2 reads FQGNSA.